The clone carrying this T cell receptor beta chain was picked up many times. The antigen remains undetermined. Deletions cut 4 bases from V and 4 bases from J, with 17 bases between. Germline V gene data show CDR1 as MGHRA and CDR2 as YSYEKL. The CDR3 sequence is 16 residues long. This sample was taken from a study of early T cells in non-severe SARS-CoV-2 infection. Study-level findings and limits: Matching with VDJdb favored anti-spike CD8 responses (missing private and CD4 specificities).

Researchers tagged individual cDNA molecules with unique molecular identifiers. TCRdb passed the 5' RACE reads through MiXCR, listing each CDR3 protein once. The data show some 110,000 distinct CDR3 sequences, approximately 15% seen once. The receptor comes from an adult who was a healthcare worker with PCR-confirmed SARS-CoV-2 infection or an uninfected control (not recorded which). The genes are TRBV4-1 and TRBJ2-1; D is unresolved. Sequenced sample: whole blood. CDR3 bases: TGCGCCAGCAGCCTCCCTGGCGAGCGAAGTTACAATGAGCAGTTCTTC. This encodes CASSLPGERSYNEQFF.